Listed here are 27 T cell receptor beta chains from one sample, sequenced in a study of glioma-infiltrating T cells after dendritic cell vaccination. Time point meaning: after dendritic cell vaccination, including at tumor progression/relapse. The data were produced by immunoSEQ multiplex PCR, yet TCRdb's version contains in-frame clones alone and is incomplete. The table has about 82,000 clones, 80% to 85% seen once. The sequenced sample was blood, obtained after dendritic cell vaccination. These receptors were obtained from a human donor with glioblastoma.

This clone was detected only once. CDR3 loop: CASATFDRTEAFF. As DNA, the CDR3 is TGTGCCAGTGCTACCTTCGACAGGACTGAAGCTTTCTTT. This chain uses TRBV19 with TRBJ1-1, with D perhaps TRBD1 (6 bases). This CDR3 spans 13 amino acids. V gave up 8 bases and J gave up 5 bases, with 15 bases separating them. Germline loops: CDR1 LNHDA, CDR2 SQIVND (reference sequence). The full variable domain, rest sourced from reference TRBV19 and TRBJ1-1, is DGGITQSPKYLFRKEGQNVTLSCEQNLNHDAMYWYRQDPGQGLRLIYYSQIVNDFQKGDIAEGYSVSREKKESFPLTVTSAQKNPTAFYLCASATFDRTEAFFGQGTRLTVV.

The V gene is TRBV2, the J gene TRBJ1-2; 7 bases are a match to TRBD1. The V segment lost 4 bases and the J segment 4 bases; nucleotides outside the gene matches: 3. The CDR3 covers 13 residues. CDR1 is SNHLY and CDR2 is FYNNEI in the germline V gene. Here the CDR3 reads CASSGQGGYGYTF. The DNA of the CDR3 is TGTGCCAGCAGTGGACAGGGAGGCTATGGCTACACCTTC. Together with reference TRBV2 and TRBJ1-2, the CDR3 gives the full variable domain: EPEVTQTPSHQVTQMGQEVILRCVPISNHLYFYWYRQILGQKVEFLVSFYNNEISEKSEIFDDQFSVERPDGSNFTLKIRSTKLEDSAMYFCASSGQGGYGYTFGSGTRLTVV.

The V call is TRBV6-1, the J call TRBJ2-7; D uncertain. Looked up from germline, CDR1 is MNHNS and CDR2 is SASEGT. This CDR3 has 12 amino acids. The ends were cut back, 6 bases at V and 9 bases at J, with 15 bases in the middle. The CDR3 here is CASRGVSPSQYF. The CDR3 bases are TGTGCCAGCAGGGGCGTGTCACCGTCGCAGTACTTC.

V usage is TRBV5-6 and J usage is TRBJ2-1, with 8 bases lining up with TRBD2. This CDR3 is 16 amino acids long. CDR1 is SGHDT and CDR2 is YYEEEE in the germline V gene. The trim removed 4 bases at V and 5 bases at J, leaving 11 bases unmatched. Here the CDR3 DNA reads TGTGCCAGCAGCGAGGAGCGGGGGTGGGGGCACAATGAGCAGTTCTTC. Translation: CASSEERGWGHNEQFF.

The chain links TRBV2 to TRBJ1-1, with 8 bases aligning to TRBD1. V shed 6 bases and J 5 bases; nucleotides not matched to a gene: 8. Germline V gene data show CDR1 as SNHLY and CDR2 as FYNNEI. The CDR3 totals 14 residues. As DNA, the CDR3 is TGTGCCAGCAGCCAGGGACAGGCGGGTACTGAAGCTTTCTTT. It specifies CASSQGQAGTEAFF.

The chain links TRBV5-1 to TRBJ1-1, with 11 bases fitting TRBD1. CDR1 is SGHRS and CDR2 is YFSETQ in the germline V gene. The length of the CDR3 is 14 residues. The trim removed 3 bases at V and 4 bases at J, leaving 2 bases unmatched. The CDR3 sequence: CASSSGTGGTEAFF. For the CDR3, the DNA is TGCGCCAGCAGCTCTGGGACAGGGGGCACTGAAGCTTTCTTT.

This chain connects TRBV30 to TRBJ1-2; D is undetermined. CDR3 size: 12 residues. CDR1 and CDR2 from the germline V gene are GTSNPN and SVGIG (reference sequence). Between the trimmed V and J ends, which lost 4 bases and 3 bases, there was a span of 9 bases. CDR3 coding DNA: TGTGCCTGGATGGAGGCTTACTATGGCTACACCTTC. Translating it yields CAWMEAYYGYTF.

The chain is built from TRBV15 and TRBJ1-4; 7 bases map to TRBD1. CDR3 size: 15 residues. After removal of 5 bases from V and 7 bases from J, the junction contained 10 bases not matched to a gene. The germline CDR1 and CDR2 sequences are LNHNV and YYDKDF (reference sequence). The CDR3 loop reads CATSPPQGDREKLFF. CDR3 sequence (DNA): TGTGCCACCAGCCCGCCGCAGGGGGATCGTGAAAAACTGTTTTTT.

This chain connects TRBV30 to TRBJ1-2, with 8 bases that match TRBD1. In germline, CDR1 is GTSNPN, CDR2 SVGIG (reference sequence). V trimming: 0 bases; J trimming: 8 bases; junction bases outside the gene matches: 8. This CDR3 has 14 residues. In nucleotides, the CDR3 is TGTGCCTGGAGTGTAACCGGGACAGGCGAAGGCTACACCTTC. As protein: CAWSVTGTGEGYTF.

This rearrangement joins TRBV18 to TRBJ1-1; D uncertain. CDR3 length: 13 amino acids. In germline, CDR1 is KGHSH, CDR2 LQKENI. V lost 2 bases and J 11 bases, leaving 15 bases between the germline ends. In nucleotides, the CDR3 is TGTGCCAGCTCACCAGAGTTCGGGGTGGATGCTTTCTTT. Its translation is CASSPEFGVDAFF.

The chain couples TRBV12-5 to TRBJ2-7, with D possibly TRBD2 on 6 matching bases. CDR1 LGHNT and CDR2 FRNRAP come from the germline V gene. V was pared by 6 bases and J by 3 bases, with 12 bases between. This CDR3 has 13 residues. In DNA form, the CDR3 reads TGTGCTAGTGGCCTCGCGGGGAGCTACGAGCAGTACTTC. Amino acid sequence: CASGLAGSYEQYF.

This chain joins TRBV25-1 and TRBJ2-1; 10 bases line up with TRBD2. This CDR3 region has 14 residues. Per germline, CDR1 MGHDK and CDR2 SYGVNS. V lost 6 bases, J lost 3 bases, and 2 bases stayed unmatched. CDR3 amino acids: CASRASGGYNEQFF. The CDR3 bases are TGTGCCAGCAGAGCTAGCGGGGGCTACAATGAGCAGTTCTTC.

This clone turned up a few times. The V call is TRBV14, the J call TRBJ2-1; the D is unclear. This CDR3 has 12 residues. V shed 4 bases and J shed 7 bases, with 8 bases lying between them. Germline V lookup: CDR1 SGHDN, CDR2 FVKESK. The CDR3 loop is CASSRDGNEQFF. The CDR3, as DNA: TGTGCCAGCAGCCGAGACGGGAATGAGCAGTTCTTC.

This clone was counted a single time. The chain joins TRBV30 to TRBJ2-1, with TRBD2 matching 11 bases. The germline V gene encodes CDR1 GTSNPN and CDR2 SVGIG (reference sequence). V was pared by 2 bases and J by 9 bases, with 6 bases of the junction left unmatched. This CDR3 has 14 residues. The CDR3 region is CAWSFGLAGVEQFF. The DNA of the CDR3 is TGTGCCTGGAGTTTTGGACTAGCGGGCGTTGAGCAGTTCTTC.

CDR3 in amino acids: CATSRAGEVRETQYF. In DNA form, the CDR3 reads TGTGCCACCAGCAGAGCGGGGGAGGTGCGGGAGACCCAGTACTTC. The chain links TRBV15 to TRBJ2-5; D might be TRBD2 (6 bases). V was shortened by 1 base and J by 5 bases, with 14 bases between the two germline ends. CDR3 length: 15 amino acids. From germline, CDR1 is LNHNV and CDR2 YYDKDF (reference sequence).

The chain is built from TRBV6-5 and TRBJ2-3; 9 nucleotides agree with TRBD1. From germline, CDR1 is MNHEY and CDR2 SVGAGI. Losses at the gene ends were 5 bases for V and 4 bases for J; bases not matched to a gene: 4. The CDR3 loop spans 14 amino acids. CDR3 DNA sequence: TGTGCCAGCAGTGAAGGACAGGGGTCAGATACGCAGTATTTT. It translates to CASSEGQGSDTQYF.

This clone was recorded once. This rearrangement joins TRBV15 to TRBJ1-2; 9 nucleotides agree with TRBD1. The CDR3 totals 15 residues. Germline CDR1 is LNHNV and CDR2 is YYDKDF (reference sequence). V trimming: 0 bases; J trimming: 4 bases; junction bases outside the gene matches: 3. CDR3 DNA sequence: TGTGCCACCAGCAGAGATGACAGGGGGTTCTATGGCTACACCTTC. It translates to CATSRDDRGFYGYTF.

V is TRBV7-8 and J is TRBJ1-1; TRBD1 matches 7 bases. The CDR3 has 15 amino acids. The V gene's germline CDR1 is SGHVS and CDR2 FQNEAQ. With 4 bases clipped from V and 0 bases from J, the junction kept 5 bases outside the gene matches. CDR3 nucleotide sequence: TGTGCCAGCAGCTCAAAACAGGGGATGAACACTGAAGCTTTCTTT. As protein: CASSSKQGMNTEAFF.

The chain couples TRBV7-2 to TRBJ1-3; D is uncertain. The CDR3 extends over 16 amino acids. Trimming pared 1 base from V and 0 bases from J, leaving 10 bases between. Looked up from germline, CDR1 is SGHTA and CDR2 is FQGNSA. The CDR3 DNA is TGTGCCAGCAGCTTAGATCGTCAGGCCTCTGGAAACACCATATATTTT. Amino acid sequence: CASSLDRQASGNTIYF. Variable domain in full (rest from reference TRBV7-2 and TRBJ1-3): GAGVSQSPSNKVTEKGKDVELRCDPISGHTALYWYRQSLGQGLEFLIYFQGNSAPDKSGLPSDRFSAERTGGSVSTLTIQRTQQEDSAVYLCASSLDRQASGNTIYFGEGSWLTVV.

J is TRBJ1-1 and V is TRBV5-1; weak D call: TRBD1 (6 bases). V shed 4 bases and J shed 1 base, with 14 bases lying between them. The germline gives CDR1 SGHRS, CDR2 YFSETQ. This CDR3 is built from 15 residues. The CDR3 DNA reads TGCGCCAGCAGCACCACAGGGAATGGGAACACTGAAGCTTTCTTT. Translating it yields CASSTTGNGNTEAFF.

This clone was observed once. This chain links TRBV5-1 with TRBJ2-5; 7 bases are a match to TRBD1. Judging by the DNA end, TRBJ2-7 fits better; the J call may be wrong. The CDR3 is 17 residues long. Germline loops: CDR1 SGHRS, CDR2 YFSETQ. This chain's CDR3 is CASSLGAGQVTAYEQYF. The CDR3 coding sequence is TGCGCCAGCAGCTTGGGGGCAGGACAGGTAACAGCCTACGAGCAGTACTTC.

The chain is built from TRBV18 and TRBJ1-1, with TRBD1 matching 8 bases. Germline CDR1 and CDR2: KGHSH and LQKENI. Trimming at V came to 3 bases and at J to 3 bases, leaving 0 bases not matched to a gene. CDR3 length: 13 amino acids. The CDR3 nucleotides are TGTGCCAGCTCACCGACAGGGGACACTGAAGCTTTCTTT. It translates to CASSPTGDTEAFF.

The chain recombines TRBV14 with TRBJ2-7; D possibly corresponds to TRBD2 (5 bases). Germline-derived CDR1 and CDR2 are SGHDN and FVKESK. The germline V and J ends were trimmed by 4 bases and 7 bases, with 17 bases remaining between them. The CDR3 has 14 amino acids. This CDR3 reads CASSRSLSREEQYF. CDR3 nucleotide sequence: TGTGCCAGCAGCCGCAGCCTATCGAGGGAAGAGCAGTACTTC.

This chain links TRBV5-1 with TRBJ2-7; 10 nucleotides agree with TRBD2. The CDR3 sequence is 16 residues long. From germline, CDR1 is SGHRS and CDR2 YFSETQ. With V trimmed by 0 bases and J by 2 bases, 5 bases remained unmatched. CDR3 sequence: CASSLGLAGVAYEQYF. The CDR3 nucleotides read TGCGCCAGCAGCTTGGGGCTAGCGGGGGTCGCCTACGAGCAGTACTTC. Looking up the rest from reference TRBV5-1 and TRBJ2-7 gives the full variable domain: KAGVTQTPRYLIKTRGQQVTLSCSPISGHRSVSWYQQTPGQGLQFLFEYFSETQRNKGNFPGRFSGRQFSNSRSEMNVSTLELGDSALYLCASSLGLAGVAYEQYFGPGTRLTVT.

The chain links TRBV5-1 to TRBJ1-2; 8 nucleotides agree with TRBD1. CDR1 SGHRS and CDR2 YFSETQ come from the germline V gene. The CDR3 has 14 residues. After removal of 0 bases from V and 8 bases from J, the junction contained 6 bases not matched to a gene. CDR3 nucleotides: TGCGCCAGCAGCTTGGGCGTGGGGGACAGGGGCTACACCTTC. Residues: CASSLGVGDRGYTF. Drawing the rest from reference TRBV5-1 and TRBJ1-2, the complete variable domain is KAGVTQTPRYLIKTRGQQVTLSCSPISGHRSVSWYQQTPGQGLQFLFEYFSETQRNKGNFPGRFSGRQFSNSRSEMNVSTLELGDSALYLCASSLGVGDRGYTFGSGTRLTVV.

The chain joins TRBV30 to TRBJ2-1; 7 bases match TRBD2. Germline CDR1 GTSNPN, CDR2 SVGIG (reference sequence). The length of the CDR3 is 14 residues. V lost 3 bases to trimming and J lost 10 bases; unmatched junction nucleotides: 12. CDR3 sequence reads: CAWRSGGPYSEQFF. Written as DNA, the CDR3 is TGTGCCTGGAGATCGGGGGGACCCTACTCCGAGCAGTTCTTC.

V is TRBV19 and J is TRBJ1-4, with TRBD1 identical over 8 bases. The trim removed 5 bases at V and 8 bases at J, leaving 7 bases unmatched. CDR1 and CDR2 from the germline V gene are LNHDA and SQIVND (reference sequence). CDR3 length: 14 residues. CDR3 DNA: TGTGCCAGTAGTCCGGACAGGGACAAGGAAAAACTGTTTTTT. Its translation: CASSPDRDKEKLFF. The complete variable domain, with remaining parts taken from reference TRBV19 and TRBJ1-4, reads DGGITQSPKYLFRKEGQNVTLSCEQNLNHDAMYWYRQDPGQGLRLIYYSQIVNDFQKGDIAEGYSVSREKKESFPLTVTSAQKNPTAFYLCASSPDRDKEKLFFGSGTQLSVL.